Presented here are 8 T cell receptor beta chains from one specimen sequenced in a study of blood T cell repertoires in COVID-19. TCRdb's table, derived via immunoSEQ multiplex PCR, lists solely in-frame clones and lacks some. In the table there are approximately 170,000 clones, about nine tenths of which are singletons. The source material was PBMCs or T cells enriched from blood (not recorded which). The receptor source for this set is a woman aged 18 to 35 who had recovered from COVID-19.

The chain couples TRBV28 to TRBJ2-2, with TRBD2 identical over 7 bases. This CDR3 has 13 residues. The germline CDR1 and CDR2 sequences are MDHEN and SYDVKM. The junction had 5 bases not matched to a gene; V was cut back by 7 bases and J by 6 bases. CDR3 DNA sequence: TGTGCCAGCAATGAGCGGGAAGCCGGGGAGCTGTTTTTT. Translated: CASNEREAGELFF.

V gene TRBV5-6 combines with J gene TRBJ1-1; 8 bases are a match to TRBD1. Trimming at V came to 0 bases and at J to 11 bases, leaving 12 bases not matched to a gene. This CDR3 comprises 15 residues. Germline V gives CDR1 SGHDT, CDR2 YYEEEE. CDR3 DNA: TGTGCCAGCAGCTTGGATAGTAGGGGACAGGCCGCGGCTTTCTTT. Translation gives CASSLDSRGQAAAFF. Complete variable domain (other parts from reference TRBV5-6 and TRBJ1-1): DAGVTQSPTHLIKTRGQQVTLRCSPKSGHDTVSWYQQALGQGPQFIFQYYEEEERQRGNFPDRFSGHQFPNYSSELNVNALLLGDSALYLCASSLDSRGQAAAFFGQGTRLTVV.

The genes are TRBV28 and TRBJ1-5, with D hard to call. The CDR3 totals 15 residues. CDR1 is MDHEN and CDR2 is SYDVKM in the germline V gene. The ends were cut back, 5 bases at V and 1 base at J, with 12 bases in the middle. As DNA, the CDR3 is TGTGCCAGCAGTAGGCCGCCCGGGAGCAATCAGCCCCAGCATTTT. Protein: CASSRPPGSNQPQHF. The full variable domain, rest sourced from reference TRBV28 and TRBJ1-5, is DVKVTQSSRYLVKRTGEKVFLECVQDMDHENMFWYRQDPGLGLRLIYFSYDVKMKEKGDIPEGYSVSREKKERFSLILESASTNQTSMYLCASSRPPGSNQPQHFGDGTRLSIL.

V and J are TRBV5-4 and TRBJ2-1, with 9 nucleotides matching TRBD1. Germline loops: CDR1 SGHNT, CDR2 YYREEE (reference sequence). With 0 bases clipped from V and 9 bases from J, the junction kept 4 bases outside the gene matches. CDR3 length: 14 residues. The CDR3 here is CASSLEGQGSEQFF. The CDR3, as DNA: TGTGCCAGCAGCTTGGAGGGACAGGGATCTGAGCAGTTCTTC.

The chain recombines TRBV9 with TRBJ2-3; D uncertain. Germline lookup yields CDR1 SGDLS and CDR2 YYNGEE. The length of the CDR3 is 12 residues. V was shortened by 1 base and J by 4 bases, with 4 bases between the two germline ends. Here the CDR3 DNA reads TGTGCCAGCAGCGTAAGCTCAGATACGCAGTATTTT. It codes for CASSVSSDTQYF.

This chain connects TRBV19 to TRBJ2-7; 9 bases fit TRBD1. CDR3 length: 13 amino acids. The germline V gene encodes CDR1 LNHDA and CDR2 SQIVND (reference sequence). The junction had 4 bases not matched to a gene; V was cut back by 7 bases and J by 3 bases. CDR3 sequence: CASKGQGRYEQYF. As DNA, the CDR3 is TGTGCCAGTAAGGGACAGGGCCGCTACGAGCAGTACTTC.

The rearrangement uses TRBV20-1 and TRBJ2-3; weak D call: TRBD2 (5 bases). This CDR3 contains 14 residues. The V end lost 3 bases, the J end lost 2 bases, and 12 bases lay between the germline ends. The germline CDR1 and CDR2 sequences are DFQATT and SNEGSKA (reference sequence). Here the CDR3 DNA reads TGCAGTGCTAGTGCCCTGACTAACACAGATACGCAGTATTTT. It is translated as CSASALTNTDTQYF.

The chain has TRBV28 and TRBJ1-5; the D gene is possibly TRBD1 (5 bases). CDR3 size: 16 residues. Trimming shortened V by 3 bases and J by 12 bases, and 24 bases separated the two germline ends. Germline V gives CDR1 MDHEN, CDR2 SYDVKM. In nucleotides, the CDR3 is TGTGCCAGCAGTTTCGTAGGGCAGGGAATAGTGGGGCTCCAGCATTTT. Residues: CASSFVGQGIVGLQHF.